These 18 T cell receptor beta chains came from one sample sequenced in a study of blood T cell repertoires in COVID-19. Sequencing was performed with immunoSEQ multiplex PCR; in TCRdb, only in-frame clones are kept and a portion is missing. The sample lists approximately 22,000 clones; approximately 80% were seen once. Sample: peripheral blood. These receptors were taken from a man aged 80 or over with active or convalescent COVID-19.

This sequence joins TRBV6-5 and TRBJ1-2, with 10 bases lining up with TRBD1. This CDR3 comprises 14 residues. Germline lookup yields CDR1 MNHEY and CDR2 SVGAGI. V lost 5 bases, J lost 7 bases, and 7 bases stayed unmatched. CDR3 in amino acids: CASSPRTGGSGYTF. CDR3 nucleotides: TGTGCCAGCAGTCCCCGGACAGGGGGATCTGGCTACACCTTC.

The genes are TRBV19 and TRBJ2-6; tentative D call: TRBD2 (6 bases). Germline CDR1 LNHDA, CDR2 SQIVND (reference sequence). The CDR3 runs 14 residues. V lost 5 bases and J lost 3, with 8 bases in between. CDR3 loop: CASSRGFGANVLTF. The CDR3 DNA reads TGTGCCAGTAGTCGGGGGTTTGGGGCCAACGTCCTGACTTTC. Combining the CDR3 with reference TRBV19 and TRBJ2-6 gives the whole variable domain DGGITQSPKYLFRKEGQNVTLSCEQNLNHDAMYWYRQDPGQGLRLIYYSQIVNDFQKGDIAEGYSVSREKKESFPLTVTSAQKNPTAFYLCASSRGFGANVLTFGAGSRLTVL.

J is TRBJ2-5 and V is TRBV7-2, with D maybe TRBD1 (6 bases). Trimming removed 1 base at V and 5 bases at J, with 14 bases between. CDR1 SGHTA and CDR2 FQGNSA come from the germline V gene. The CDR3 is 15 residues long. The CDR3 DNA reads TGTGCCAGCAGCTTAGATAGGGGGACCGGTGAGACCCAGTACTTC. Protein product: CASSLDRGTGETQYF.

This clone was recorded a few times. This chain joins TRBV6-5 and TRBJ2-7; D perhaps matches TRBD1 (5 bases). This CDR3 region has 15 residues. Trimming pared 6 bases from V and 3 bases from J, leaving 18 bases between. CDR1 and CDR2 (germline): MNHEY, SVGAGI. The CDR3 spells CASSSLPAGRYEQYF. CDR3 sequence (DNA): TGTGCCAGCAGCTCTCTTCCGGCAGGGCGCTACGAGCAGTACTTC.

The table lists this clone with a count of one. The chain has TRBV2 and TRBJ2-5; D is possibly TRBD2 (5 bases). Germline V gene sequence: CDR1 SNHLY, CDR2 FYNNEI. This CDR3 is built from 14 residues. V lost 4 bases and J 5 bases, leaving 14 bases between the germline ends. Here the CDR3 DNA reads TGTGCCAGCAGTGCTCCCACTAGATTGGAGACCCAGTACTTC. This sequence encodes CASSAPTRLETQYF.

The chain combines TRBV11-2 with TRBJ2-1, with D maybe TRBD2 (5 bases). The CDR3 length is 14 residues. The germline gives CDR1 SGHAT, CDR2 FQNNGV. Trimming removed 3 bases at V and 5 bases at J, with 11 bases between. CDR3 nucleotide sequence: TGTGCCAGCAGCTTTCCCGAGGGCAACAATGAGCAGTTCTTC. It specifies CASSFPEGNNEQFF. The whole variable domain, filled in from reference TRBV11-2 and TRBJ2-1, reads EAGVAQSPRYKIIEKRQSVAFWCNPISGHATLYWYQQILGQGPKLLIQFQNNGVVDDSQLPKDRFSAERLKGVDSTLKIQPAKLEDSAVYLCASSFPEGNNEQFFGPGTRLTVL.

CDR3 sequence (DNA): TGTGCCACAAACCCGGACAGGGGGATGACAGATACGCAGTATTTT. Its protein product is CATNPDRGMTDTQYF. The chain recombines TRBV7-2 with TRBJ2-3; TRBD1 matches at 10 bases. Germline values: CDR1 SGHTA, CDR2 FQGNSA. CDR3 size: 15 residues. With V trimmed by 10 bases and J by 3 bases, 10 bases remained unmatched.

This chain uses TRBV7-9 with TRBJ2-1, with D possibly matching TRBD2 (6 bases). Germline assignment: CDR1 SEHNR and CDR2 FQNEAQ (reference sequence). This CDR3 has 14 residues. V lost 3 bases and J lost 4, with 10 bases in between. The CDR3: CASSLTRGYNEQFF. CDR3 nucleotides: TGTGCCAGCAGCTTGACTAGAGGTTACAATGAGCAGTTCTTC.

This clone was picked up a small number of times. This sequence joins TRBV2 and TRBJ2-2; D unclear. V was cut by 2 bases and J by 3 bases, with 10 bases left in between. CDR1 is SNHLY, CDR2 FYNNEI, per germline. CDR3 size: 15 residues. The chain's CDR3 is CASSETLPDTGELFF. In DNA form, the CDR3 reads TGTGCCAGCAGTGAAACTCTCCCCGACACCGGGGAGCTGTTTTTT.

The CDR3 loop is CASSQTGTGKNIQYF. In nucleotides, the CDR3 is TGTGCCAGCAGCCAAACCGGGACAGGGAAAAACATTCAGTACTTC. J is TRBJ2-4 and V is TRBV4-2; 9 bases fit TRBD1. V lost 2 bases, J lost 4 bases, and 3 bases stayed unmatched. This CDR3 is 15 amino acids long. Looked up from germline, CDR1 is LGHNA and CDR2 is YNFKEQ.

The chain carries TRBV18 and TRBJ2-1; 8 bases map to TRBD2. This CDR3 is 17 amino acids long. Losses at the gene ends were 1 base for V and 6 bases for J; bases not matched to a gene: 11. Germline V gene data show CDR1 as KGHSH and CDR2 as LQKENI. CDR3 in DNA: TGTGCCAGCTCACCACGGCCTAGCGGGTTTGCGGGCAATGAGCAGTTCTTC. Encoded protein: CASSPRPSGFAGNEQFF.

This clone was detected only a few times. V gene TRBV2 combines with J gene TRBJ1-6; 10 bases align to TRBD1. The CDR3 extends over 16 amino acids. Germline lookup yields CDR1 SNHLY and CDR2 FYNNEI. V gave up 4 bases and J gave up 10 bases; unmatched junction bases: 10. The CDR3 region is CASSVGTGDGDSPLHF. The CDR3 DNA reads TGTGCCAGCAGTGTAGGGACAGGGGACGGGGACTCACCCCTCCACTTT.

The chain uses TRBV6-1 and TRBJ1-4; D gene unclear. Trimming cost V 3 bases and J 10 bases, with 12 bases left between them. The CDR3 totals 13 residues. Germline V gives CDR1 MNHNS, CDR2 SASEGT. As DNA, the CDR3 is TGTGCCAGCAGTGAGACGGCAGCGGGAAAACTGTTTTTT. This sequence encodes CASSETAAGKLFF.

V and J are TRBV5-1 and TRBJ2-5, with 7 bases that match TRBD1. V was pared by 1 base and J by 4 bases, with 7 bases of the junction left unmatched. CDR1 and CDR2 from the germline V gene are SGHRS and YFSETQ. The CDR3 totals 15 residues. CDR3 region: CASSLRVGGGETQYF. In DNA form, the CDR3 reads TGCGCCAGCAGCTTGCGGGTAGGGGGCGGAGAGACCCAGTACTTC.

In this sample, this clone turned up a few times. The V call is TRBV9, the J call TRBJ2-7; D perhaps matches TRBD1 (6 bases). V lost 4 bases and J lost 2, with 13 bases in between. Germline V lookup: CDR1 SGDLS, CDR2 YYNGEE. The length of the CDR3 is 14 residues. CDR3: CASSSAGAPYEQYF. CDR3 nucleotides: TGTGCCAGCAGCTCGGCAGGGGCGCCCTACGAGCAGTACTTC.

This chain connects TRBV18 to TRBJ1-4; no firm D call. V was clipped by 5 bases and J by 3 bases, with 7 bases between them. The CDR3 runs to 13 residues. CDR1 KGHSH and CDR2 LQKENI come from the germline V gene. This CDR3 is CASSSDSNEKLFF. The CDR3 DNA reads as TGTGCCAGCTCATCAGATTCTAATGAAAAACTGTTTTTT. The whole variable domain, filled in from reference TRBV18 and TRBJ1-4, reads NAGVMQNPRHLVRRRGQEARLRCSPMKGHSHVYWYRQLPEEGLKFMVYLQKENIIDESGMPKERFSAEFPKEGPSILRIQQVVRGDSAAYFCASSSDSNEKLFFGSGTQLSVL.

V usage is TRBV5-6 and J usage is TRBJ1-1; weak D call: TRBD1 (5 bases). Germline V gene sequence: CDR1 SGHDT, CDR2 YYEEEE. Deletions cut 0 bases from V and 8 bases from J, with 11 bases between. The CDR3 runs 13 residues. CDR3 in DNA: TGTGCCAGCAGCTTGGTTCAAGGGGAAGAAGCTTTCTTT. Its protein product is CASSLVQGEEAFF.

This clone was seen more than once but under ten times. The chain uses TRBV3-1 (or the pseudogene TRBV3-2) and TRBJ2-2; unclear D gene. CDR1 and CDR2 from the germline V gene are LGHDT and YNNKEL (reference sequence). This CDR3 region has 15 residues. Between the trimmed V and J ends, which lost 8 bases and 0 bases, there was a span of 13 bases. CDR3 bases: TGTGCCAGCTACCTGGCAGGTGCGAACACCGGGGAGCTGTTTTTT. The encoded protein is CASYLAGANTGELFF.